This paragraph covers one TCR beta chain sequence. Germline V gene data show CDR1 as MNHNS and CDR2 as SASEGT. The CDR3 is made up of 16 amino acids. The V and J ends lost 6 bases and 2 bases respectively, with 20 bases between them. The data originate from a study of CD8 T cells in Susac syndrome. Random hexamers were used to reverse transcribe the RNA input (about 0.45 to 1 ug). It was immunoSEQ multiplex PCR that amplified TCR beta CDR3 across 54 Vbeta and 13 Jbeta. TCRdb processed the immunoSEQ multiplex PCR reads anew with MiXCR; each CDR3 protein has one entry. The sample carries 250,000 to 300,000 distinct CDR3 sequences, 70% to 90% recorded once. Sequencing of TCR beta drew on CD8+ and CD4+ T cells from blood. The multiple sclerosis control cohort comprised treatment-naive individuals presenting with stable or active relapsing-remitting disease.

This chain joins TRBV6-1 and TRBJ2-7, with D maybe TRBD1 (6 bases). The sequencing input was CD8+ T cells from PBMCs. The TCR was taken from a human donor with multiple sclerosis. CDR3 in amino acids: CASRSSRGRGAYEQYF. The CDR3 nucleotides are TGTGCCAGCAGAAGTAGCAGGGGAAGGGGAGCCTACGAGCAGTACTTC.